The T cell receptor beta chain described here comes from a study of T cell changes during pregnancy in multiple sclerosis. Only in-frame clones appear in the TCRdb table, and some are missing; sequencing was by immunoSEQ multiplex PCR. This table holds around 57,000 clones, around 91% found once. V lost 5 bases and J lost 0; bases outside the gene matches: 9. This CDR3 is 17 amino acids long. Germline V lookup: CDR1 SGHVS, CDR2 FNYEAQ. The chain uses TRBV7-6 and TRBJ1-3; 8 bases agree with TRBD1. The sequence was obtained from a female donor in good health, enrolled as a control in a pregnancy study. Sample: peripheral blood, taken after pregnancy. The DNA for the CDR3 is TGTGCCAGCAGCCCGACGAGGACAGGGCACTCTGGAAACACCATATATTTT. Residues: CASSPTRTGHSGNTIYF. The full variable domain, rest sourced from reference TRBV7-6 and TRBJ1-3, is GAGVSQSPRYKVTKRGQDVALRCDPISGHVSLYWYRQALGQGPEFLTYFNYEAQQDKSGLPNDRFSAERPEGSISTLTIQRTEQRDSAMYRCASSPTRTGHSGNTIYFGEGSWLTVV.